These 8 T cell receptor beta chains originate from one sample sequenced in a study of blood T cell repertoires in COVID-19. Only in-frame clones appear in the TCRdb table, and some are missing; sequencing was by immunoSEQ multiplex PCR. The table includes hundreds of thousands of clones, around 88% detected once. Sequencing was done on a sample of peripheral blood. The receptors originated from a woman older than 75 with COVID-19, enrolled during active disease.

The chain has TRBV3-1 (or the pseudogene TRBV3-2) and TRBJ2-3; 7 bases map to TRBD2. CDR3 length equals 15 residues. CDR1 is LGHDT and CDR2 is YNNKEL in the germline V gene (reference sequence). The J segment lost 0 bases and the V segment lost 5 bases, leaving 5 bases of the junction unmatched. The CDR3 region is CASSGEGTSTDTQYF. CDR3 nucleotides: TGTGCCAGCAGCGGGGAGGGAACTAGCACAGATACGCAGTATTTT.

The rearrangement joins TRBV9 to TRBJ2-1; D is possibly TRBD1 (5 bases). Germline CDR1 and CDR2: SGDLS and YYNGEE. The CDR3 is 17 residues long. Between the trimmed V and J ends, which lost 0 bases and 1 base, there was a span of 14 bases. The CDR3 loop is CASSVGGAVSSYNEQFF. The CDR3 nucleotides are TGTGCCAGCAGCGTAGGTGGGGCAGTCTCTTCCTACAATGAGCAGTTCTTC.

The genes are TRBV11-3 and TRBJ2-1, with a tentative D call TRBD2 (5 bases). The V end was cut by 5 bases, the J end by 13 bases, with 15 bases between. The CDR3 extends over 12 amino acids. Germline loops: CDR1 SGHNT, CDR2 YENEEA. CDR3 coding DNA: TGTGCCAGCAGCCTGGGATCGGGGTTCCAGTTCTTC. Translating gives CASSLGSGFQFF.

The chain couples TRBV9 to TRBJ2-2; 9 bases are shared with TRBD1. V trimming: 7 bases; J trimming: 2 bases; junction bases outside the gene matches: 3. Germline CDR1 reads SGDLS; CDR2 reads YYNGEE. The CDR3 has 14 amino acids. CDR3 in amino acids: CASRGQGNTGELFF. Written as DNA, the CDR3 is TGTGCCAGCCGGGGACAGGGAAACACCGGGGAGCTGTTTTTT. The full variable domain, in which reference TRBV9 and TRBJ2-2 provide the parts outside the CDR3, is DSGVTQTPKHLITATGQRVTLRCSPRSGDLSVYWYQQSLDQGLQFLIQYYNGEERAKGNILERFSAQQFPDLHSELNLSSLELGDSALYFCASRGQGNTGELFFGEGSRLTVL.

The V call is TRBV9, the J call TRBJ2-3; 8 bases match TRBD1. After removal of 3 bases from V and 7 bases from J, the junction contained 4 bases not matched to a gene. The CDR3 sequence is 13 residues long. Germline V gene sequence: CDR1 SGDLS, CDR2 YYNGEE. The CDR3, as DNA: TGTGCCAGCAGCGCCGACAGGGGAAATACGCAGTATTTT. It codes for CASSADRGNTQYF.

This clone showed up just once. In DNA form, the CDR3 reads TGTGCCAGCAGCCCCGACAGGCTAAACACTGAAGCTTTCTTT. Amino acid sequence: CASSPDRLNTEAFF. The V call is TRBV13, the J call TRBJ1-1; D may be TRBD1 (6 bases). Germline V CDR1 and CDR2: PRHDT, FYEKMQ (reference sequence). This CDR3 spans 14 amino acids. The V gene lost 5 bases and the J gene lost 2 bases, with 12 bases spanning the gap.

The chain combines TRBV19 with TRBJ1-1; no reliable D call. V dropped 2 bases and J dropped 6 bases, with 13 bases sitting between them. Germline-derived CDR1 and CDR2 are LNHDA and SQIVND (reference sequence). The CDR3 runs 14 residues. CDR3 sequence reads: CASSIIPGGAEAFF. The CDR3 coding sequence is TGTGCCAGTAGTATAATCCCGGGCGGGGCTGAAGCTTTCTTT. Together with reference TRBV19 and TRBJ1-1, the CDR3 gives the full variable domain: DGGITQSPKYLFRKEGQNVTLSCEQNLNHDAMYWYRQDPGQGLRLIYYSQIVNDFQKGDIAEGYSVSREKKESFPLTVTSAQKNPTAFYLCASSIIPGGAEAFFGQGTRLTVV.

The DNA for the CDR3 is TGTGCCAGCAGTTTATCCGGGGGTAACAATCAGCCCCAGCATTTT. As protein: CASSLSGGNNQPQHF. The chain links TRBV28 to TRBJ1-5; a possible D gene is TRBD1 (5 bases). The V gene's germline CDR1 is MDHEN and CDR2 SYDVKM. V lost 1 base, J lost 3 bases, and 10 bases lay in between. The CDR3 is 15 residues long.